The clone carrying this T cell receptor beta chain was detected many times. The germline V and J ends were trimmed by 4 bases and 5 bases, with 16 bases remaining between them. The CDR3 extends over 15 amino acids. CDR1 is SGHRS and CDR2 is YFSETQ in the germline V gene. This record belongs to a study of T-cell reconstitution after alpha-beta-depleted transplantation in children. Preparation of the TCRbeta library used unique molecular identifiers. Each CDR3 protein is one row after TCRdb ran MiXCR on the PCR reads. The sample has about 72,000 distinct CDR3 sequences, approximately 7.3% seen once. Sample: PBMCs from the stem cell graft donor, taken from the stem cell graft. V usage is TRBV5-1 and J usage is TRBJ2-1; tentative D call: TRBD2 (6 bases). This TCR derives from a human donor who donated a stem cell graft to a child with acute lymphoblastic leukemia. CDR3 coding DNA: TGCGCCAGCAGCCTAGCCGGGACTGGAAACAATGAGCAGTTCTTC. Amino acid sequence: CASSLAGTGNNEQFF.